The 31 T cell receptor beta chains below were found in one sample sequenced in a study of blood T cell repertoires in COVID-19. Clones were read by immunoSEQ multiplex PCR, and TCRdb kept only the in-frame ones, dropping some. Of roughly 400,000 clones in the sample, roughly 90% were seen once. The sample taken for sequencing was PBMCs or T cells enriched from blood (not recorded which). These receptors were collected from a woman aged 30 to 39 who had recovered from COVID-19.

The V call is TRBV2, the J call TRBJ1-2, with no clear D. With 6 bases removed from V and 2 bases from J, the gap between germline ends came to 7 bases. The CDR3 runs to 12 residues. The germline V gene has CDR1 SNHLY and CDR2 FYNNEI. The CDR3 coding sequence is TGTGCCAGCAGAGGAGGAAACTATGGCTACACCTTC. Its translation: CASRGGNYGYTF.

The V and J genes are TRBV11-2 and TRBJ2-7; TRBD1 might be the D (5 bases). Trimming left V 0 bases short and J 3 bases short, with 12 bases between. There are 15 residues in the CDR3. Germline CDR1 and CDR2: SGHAT and FQNNGV. This CDR3 is CASSLDWAGRYEQYF. The CDR3 DNA follows: TGTGCCAGCAGCTTAGATTGGGCAGGGCGCTACGAGCAGTACTTC.

This clone was picked up one time. The CDR3 DNA is TGTGCCAGTAGTCCCTGGGACAATCTCTTTGGCGGCTACACCTTC. Amino acid sequence: CASSPWDNLFGGYTF. The chain uses TRBV19 and TRBJ1-2; the D gene is possibly TRBD1 (6 bases). The CDR3 length is 15 residues. Trimming removed 5 bases at V and 8 bases at J, with 21 bases between. In germline, CDR1 is LNHDA, CDR2 SQIVND (reference sequence).

A note on this clone: Other DNA sequences within the sample encode an identical CDR3. The chain combines TRBV5-1 with TRBJ1-2; a weak D match, TRBD1 (6 bases). This CDR3 comprises 13 residues. V was trimmed by 2 bases and J by 6 bases, leaving 11 bases between them. CDR1 is SGHRS and CDR2 is YFSETQ in the germline V gene. The CDR3 sequence is CASSFGGADGYTF. The CDR3 DNA reads TGCGCCAGCAGCTTCGGGGGGGCGGATGGCTACACCTTC.

J is TRBJ1-6 and V is TRBV6-5; D ambiguous. CDR3 length equals 16 residues. The germline gives CDR1 MNHEY, CDR2 SVGAGI. V lost 2 bases, J lost 0 bases, and 8 bases lay in between. For the CDR3, the DNA is TGTGCCAGCAGTTACGAGTCTCGCTCCTATAATTCACCCCTCCACTTT. Protein: CASSYESRSYNSPLHF.

The CDR3 protein is CAWSGVYNSPLHF. The DNA of the CDR3 is TGTGCCTGGAGTGGAGTATATAATTCACCCCTCCACTTT. The chain uses TRBV30 and TRBJ1-6; D gene ambiguous. The length of the CDR3 is 13 residues. V was trimmed by 1 base and J by 4 bases, leaving 5 bases between them. Germline loops: CDR1 GTSNPN, CDR2 SVGIG (reference sequence). The full variable domain, its missing parts supplied by reference TRBV30 and TRBJ1-6, is SQTIHQWPATLVQPVGSPLSLECTVEGTSNPNLYWYRQAAGRGLQLLFYSVGIGQISSEVPQNLSASRPQDRQFILSSKKLLLSDSGFYLCAWSGVYNSPLHFGNGTRLTVT.

Only one count was recorded for this clone. J is TRBJ2-3 and V is TRBV7-9; TRBD2 matches 11 bases. This CDR3 region has 16 residues. Germline V gene sequence: CDR1 SEHNR, CDR2 FQNEAQ (reference sequence). V lost 5 bases and J lost 0; bases outside the gene matches: 4. CDR3: CASSTRLAGSTDTQYF. The CDR3 region has the DNA TGTGCCAGCAGCACCAGACTAGCGGGGAGCACAGATACGCAGTATTTT.

The table lists this clone with a few counts. This chain uses TRBV3-1 (or the pseudogene TRBV3-2) with TRBJ1-1, with a possible D match to TRBD1 (5 bases). Trimming removed 4 bases at V and 3 bases at J, with 12 bases between. The CDR3 has 14 amino acids. CDR1 and CDR2 from the germline V gene are LGHDT and YNNKEL (reference sequence). The CDR3 DNA sequence: TGTGCCAGCAGCCCGGGGGAATCGGACACTGAAGCTTTCTTT. Translation gives CASSPGESDTEAFF.

The chain combines TRBV7-9 with TRBJ1-3, with unresolved D. The V gene's germline CDR1 is SEHNR and CDR2 FQNEAQ (reference sequence). V lost 1 base to trimming and J lost 5 bases, with 21 bases between them. This CDR3 is built from 18 residues. CDR3 DNA: TGTGCCAGCAGCTTAGTTGGCCTCTCTCGAGCTGACAGAAACACCATATATTTT. It encodes CASSLVGLSRADRNTIYF.

This clone appeared a few times. CDR3 nucleotide sequence: TGTGCCAGCAGCCAAACTGTTCAGGGTAACACTGAAGCTTTCTTT. It translates to CASSQTVQGNTEAFF. This chain links TRBV9 with TRBJ1-1; a possible D gene is TRBD1 (5 bases). The CDR3 is made up of 15 amino acids. Germline CDR1 reads SGDLS; CDR2 reads YYNGEE. Trimming took 4 bases from V and 2 from J, leaving 15 bases between them.

V gene TRBV4-1 combines with J gene TRBJ1-5, with 8 bases fitting TRBD1. The CDR3 runs 17 residues. The J segment lost 2 bases and the V segment lost 3 bases, leaving 9 bases of the junction unmatched. Germline-derived CDR1 and CDR2 are MGHRA and YSYEKL. CDR3 in amino acids: CASSHHLDRGGNQPQHF. The CDR3 DNA sequence: TGCGCCAGCAGCCATCACTTAGACAGGGGCGGCAATCAGCCCCAGCATTTT.

The chain uses TRBV14 and TRBJ2-1; tentatively, D is TRBD2 (5 bases). In germline, CDR1 is SGHDN, CDR2 FVKESK. The CDR3 spans 17 residues. Deletions cut 0 bases from V and 4 bases from J, with 16 bases between. The CDR3 is CASSQDPDWTSYNEQFF. CDR3 in DNA: TGTGCCAGCAGCCAAGATCCGGACTGGACCTCTTACAATGAGCAGTTCTTC.

This clone occurred once. This chain connects TRBV2 to TRBJ2-3; TRBD2 aligns across 11 bases. The V and J ends lost 7 bases and 2 bases, in that order; junction bases with no gene match: 5. The CDR3 extends over 15 amino acids. The germline V gene encodes CDR1 SNHLY and CDR2 FYNNEI. The CDR3 DNA sequence: TGTGCCAGCACTCCTAGCGGGAGGTTCACAGATACGCAGTATTTT. It yields the protein CASTPSGRFTDTQYF. Full variable domain (outside the CDR3, taken from reference TRBV2 and TRBJ2-3): EPEVTQTPSHQVTQMGQEVILRCVPISNHLYFYWYRQILGQKVEFLVSFYNNEISEKSEIFDDQFSVERPDGSNFTLKIRSTKLEDSAMYFCASTPSGRFTDTQYFGPGTRLTVL.

This rearrangement joins TRBV3-1 (or the pseudogene TRBV3-2) to TRBJ2-7, with TRBD1 matching 8 bases. V lost 1 base and J lost 3; bases outside the gene matches: 5. Germline V gene sequence: CDR1 LGHDT, CDR2 YNNKEL (reference sequence). The CDR3 is 15 amino acids. The CDR3 nucleotides read TGTGCCAGCAGCCAAGGGCGGGACAGGTACTACGAGCAGTACTTC. Translation: CASSQGRDRYYEQYF.

The chain is built from TRBV28 and TRBJ1-2; a weak D match, TRBD1 (5 bases). The CDR3 is 12 residues long. Per the germline V gene, CDR1 is MDHEN and CDR2 is SYDVKM. V shed 6 bases and J shed 2 bases, with 7 bases lying between them. The CDR3 reads CASSDRNYGYTF. The CDR3 DNA follows: TGTGCCAGCAGCGACAGAAACTATGGCTACACCTTC.

The J gene is TRBJ1-6, the V gene TRBV19; 11 positions agree with TRBD1. In germline, CDR1 is LNHDA, CDR2 SQIVND (reference sequence). The CDR3 spans 17 residues. V gave up 5 bases and J gave up 6 bases; unmatched junction bases: 9. The CDR3 coding sequence is TGTGCCAGTAGTCCACCTGGCGGGACAGGGGGTAATTCACCCCTCCACTTT. This translates into CASSPPGGTGGNSPLHF.

The chain links TRBV19 to TRBJ1-1, with 8 bases fitting TRBD1. Trimming removed 3 bases from V and 6 bases from J; junction bases left unmatched: 6. The germline V gene has CDR1 LNHDA and CDR2 SQIVND (reference sequence). The length of the CDR3 is 14 residues. CDR3 amino acids: CASSILDRASEAFF. CDR3 nucleotide sequence: TGTGCCAGTAGTATTCTGGACAGGGCCTCTGAAGCTTTCTTT.

The chain links TRBV19 to TRBJ2-7; TRBD2 might be the D (5 bases). Trimming pared 3 bases from V and 4 bases from J, leaving 13 bases between. CDR3 size: 14 residues. CDR1 is LNHDA and CDR2 is SQIVND in the germline V gene (reference sequence). For the CDR3, the DNA is TGTGCCAGTAGTATTGCGGGTTTTGGGTACGAGCAGTACTTC. Translation gives CASSIAGFGYEQYF.

The CDR3 nucleotides read TGTGCCAGCAGGAAGGAGGGGTCCGCCGGGGAGCTGTTTTTT. This codes for CASRKEGSAGELFF. This chain joins TRBV9 and TRBJ2-2, with a weak D call TRBD2 (6 bases). The CDR3 is made up of 14 amino acids. Trimming took 5 bases from V and 6 from J, leaving 14 bases between them. The V gene's germline CDR1 is SGDLS and CDR2 YYNGEE.

The chain uses TRBV6-5 and TRBJ2-2, with 8 bases lining up with TRBD1. The junction had 3 bases not matched to a gene; V was cut back by 6 bases and J by 0 bases. From germline, CDR1 is MNHEY and CDR2 SVGAGI. The CDR3 loop spans 15 amino acids. In DNA form, the CDR3 reads TGTGCCAGCAGGGAGACAGGGGCGAACACCGGGGAGCTGTTTTTT. Encoded protein: CASRETGANTGELFF.

V and J are TRBV7-9 and TRBJ2-5; the match to TRBD1 covers 7 bases. The trim removed 6 bases at V and 3 bases at J, leaving 7 bases unmatched. CDR1 and CDR2 from the germline V gene are SEHNR and FQNEAQ (reference sequence). CDR3 length equals 14 residues. The DNA of the CDR3 is TGTGCCAGCAGACCCGGGACAGATAAAGAGACCCAGTACTTC. Translated: CASRPGTDKETQYF. The whole variable domain, filled in from reference TRBV7-9 and TRBJ2-5, reads DTGVSQNPRHKITKRGQNVTFRCDPISEHNRLYWYRQTLGQGPEFLTYFQNEAQLEKSRLLSDRFSAERPKGSFSTLEIQRTEQGDSAMYLCASRPGTDKETQYFGPGTRLLVL.

The chain links TRBV7-9 to TRBJ1-3; no firm D call. This CDR3 is built from 15 residues. V was cut by 5 bases and J by 0 bases, with 11 bases left in between. Germline V lookup: CDR1 SEHNR, CDR2 FQNEAQ (reference sequence). CDR3 region: CASSHGPVSGNTIYF. The CDR3 DNA sequence: TGTGCCAGCAGCCACGGTCCCGTCTCTGGAAACACCATATATTTT.

The V call is TRBV7-9, the J call TRBJ2-7, with D maybe TRBD1 (5 bases). From germline, CDR1 is SEHNR and CDR2 FQNEAQ (reference sequence). Trimming removed 2 bases from V and 0 bases from J, with 17 bases in between. The CDR3 length is 17 residues. The CDR3 sequence is CASSLPRQGVSSYEQYF. The CDR3 DNA is TGTGCCAGCAGCTTACCCCGCCAGGGTGTGAGCTCCTACGAGCAGTACTTC.

The J gene is TRBJ1-2, the V gene TRBV6-1, with TRBD1 matching over 7 bases. The CDR3 contains 13 residues. V trimming: 3 bases; J trimming: 4 bases; junction bases outside the gene matches: 2. Looked up from germline, CDR1 is MNHNS and CDR2 is SASEGT. CDR3 in amino acids: CASSDRQGYGYTF. The CDR3, as DNA: TGTGCCAGCAGTGACAGACAGGGCTATGGCTACACCTTC.

V usage is TRBV7-9 and J usage is TRBJ2-6; D ambiguous. The germline CDR1 and CDR2 sequences are SEHNR and FQNEAQ (reference sequence). The CDR3 runs 15 residues. Deletions cut 5 bases from V and 0 bases from J, with 8 bases between. This chain's CDR3 is CASSNSLSGANVLTF. In DNA form, the CDR3 reads TGTGCCAGCAGCAACTCGCTCTCTGGGGCCAACGTCCTGACTTTC.

V usage is TRBV27 and J usage is TRBJ1-1; TRBD1 agrees at 9 bases. This CDR3 is 15 amino acids long. Germline lookup yields CDR1 MNHEY and CDR2 SMNVEV (reference sequence). Trimming at V came to 2 bases and at J to 0 bases, leaving 1 base not matched to a gene. For the CDR3, the DNA is TGTGCCAGCAGTTTAGGACAGGGGATGAACACTGAAGCTTTCTTT. Protein product: CASSLGQGMNTEAFF.

The chain recombines TRBV4-3 with TRBJ1-4; D not resolved. In germline, CDR1 is LGHNA, CDR2 YSLEER. This CDR3 has 15 amino acids. V was cut by 0 bases and J by 7 bases, with 12 bases left in between. The CDR3 DNA reads as TGCGCCAGCAGCCAAGACAGGTCCCGAGTTGAAAAACTGTTTTTT. This codes for CASSQDRSRVEKLFF.

The rearrangement joins TRBV2 to TRBJ1-5, with 7 nucleotides matching TRBD1. Germline V gene sequence: CDR1 SNHLY, CDR2 FYNNEI. The CDR3 loop spans 16 amino acids. Trimming cost V 0 bases and J 3 bases; bases outside gene matches: 5. Here the CDR3 reads CASSEAGTEINQPQHF. The CDR3 DNA is TGTGCCAGCAGTGAAGCCGGGACAGAAATCAATCAGCCCCAGCATTTT.

The rearrangement joins TRBV5-1 to TRBJ2-7; the match to TRBD1 covers 10 bases. CDR3 length equals 14 residues. J lost 6 bases, V lost 2 bases, and 5 bases had no gene match. The V gene's germline CDR1 is SGHRS and CDR2 YFSETQ. CDR3 in DNA: TGCGCCAGCAGCTTAACCGGGACAGGGGTCGAGCAGTACTTC. Translated, it gives CASSLTGTGVEQYF.

The rearrangement uses TRBV9 and TRBJ1-1; no clear D. V gave up 2 bases and J gave up 0 bases, with 5 bases separating them. There are 13 residues in the CDR3. The germline CDR1 and CDR2 sequences are SGDLS and YYNGEE. This chain's CDR3 is CASSVSLNTEAFF. CDR3 coding DNA: TGTGCCAGCAGCGTGAGTCTGAACACTGAAGCTTTCTTT.

The chain combines TRBV9 with TRBJ2-3, with 11 nucleotides matching TRBD2. Germline CDR1 and CDR2: SGDLS and YYNGEE. V shed 2 bases, J shed 4 bases, and the junction held 3 bases outside the gene matches. There are 15 residues in the CDR3. DNA of the CDR3: TGTGCCAGCAGCGTTAGCGGGGGGGCCGCAGATACGCAGTATTTT. It yields the protein CASSVSGGAADTQYF.